These 20 T cell receptor beta chains originate from one sample sequenced in a study of blood T cell repertoires in COVID-19. The data were produced by immunoSEQ multiplex PCR, yet TCRdb's version contains in-frame clones alone and is incomplete. The data show 350,000 to 450,000 clones, roughly 90% seen once. Sequenced sample: peripheral blood. Receptor source: a woman in her fifties or sixties with COVID-19, enrolled during active disease.

This sequence joins TRBV3-1 (or the pseudogene TRBV3-2) and TRBJ1-2, with TRBD1 matching 7 bases. The length of the CDR3 is 14 residues. From germline, CDR1 is LGHDT and CDR2 YNNKEL (reference sequence). J was trimmed by 3 bases and V by 3 bases; bases with no gene match: 4. In nucleotides, the CDR3 is TGTGCCAGCAGCCACGGGGACAGCGACTATGGCTACACCTTC. As protein: CASSHGDSDYGYTF.

The CDR3 DNA follows: TGTGCCAGCAGCTTGGGTCTGGGGACAGGGAACACTGAAGCTTTCTTT. Encoded protein: CASSLGLGTGNTEAFF. J is TRBJ1-1 and V is TRBV7-9; TRBD1 matches at 8 bases. Germline V gives CDR1 SEHNR, CDR2 FQNEAQ (reference sequence). The V segment lost 3 bases and the J segment 1 base; nucleotides outside the gene matches: 7. The CDR3 loop spans 16 amino acids.

This chain links TRBV4-2 with TRBJ1-1; the match to TRBD1 covers 7 bases. Germline V gene data show CDR1 as LGHNA and CDR2 as YNFKEQ. This CDR3 spans 14 amino acids. J lost 3 bases, V lost 4 bases, and 5 bases had no gene match. The CDR3: CASSPGDRDTEAFF. The CDR3 bases are TGTGCCAGCAGCCCCGGTGACAGGGACACTGAAGCTTTCTTT.

The J gene is TRBJ2-1, the V gene TRBV5-5; TRBD1 is a possible D gene (5 bases). Germline-derived CDR1 and CDR2 are SGHKS and YYEKEE (reference sequence). V lost 5 bases and J lost 4, with 10 bases in between. This CDR3 contains 13 residues. This chain's CDR3 is CASSYTGYNEQFF. In DNA form, the CDR3 reads TGTGCCAGCAGTTATACAGGATACAATGAGCAGTTCTTC.

The chain uses TRBV2 and TRBJ1-4; a weak D match, TRBD1 (6 bases). The CDR3 extends over 15 amino acids. From germline, CDR1 is SNHLY and CDR2 FYNNEI. The ends were cut back, 1 base at V and 5 bases at J, with 11 bases in the middle. For the CDR3, the DNA is TGTGCCAGCAGTGAAGTCGGGACAAAAAATGAAAAACTGTTTTTT. Translation: CASSEVGTKNEKLFF.

This clone came up once. CDR3 loop: CAWTPPLAGEETQYF. CDR3 in DNA: TGTGCCTGGACACCTCCTCTAGCGGGAGAAGAGACCCAGTACTTC. The chain carries TRBV30 and TRBJ2-5; 10 bases map to TRBD2. V lost 4 bases to trimming and J lost 3 bases; unmatched junction nucleotides: 8. This CDR3 region has 15 residues. The germline gives CDR1 GTSNPN, CDR2 SVGIG (reference sequence).

This sequence joins TRBV19 and TRBJ1-3; possible D gene TRBD1, 6 bases. CDR1 is LNHDA, CDR2 SQIVND, per germline (reference sequence). Trimming removed 3 bases from V and 4 bases from J, with 13 bases in between. The CDR3 is 15 residues long. In DNA, the CDR3 is TGTGCCAGTAGTATCCTCGACAGGTCCGGAAACACCATATATTTT. Its translation: CASSILDRSGNTIYF.

The chain carries TRBV6-4 and TRBJ2-3; 11 bases line up with TRBD2. Germline CDR1 reads MRHNA; CDR2 reads SNTAGT. This CDR3 is built from 15 residues. V shed 0 bases and J 4 bases; nucleotides not matched to a gene: 0. This CDR3 is CASSDSSGGADTQYF. The CDR3, as DNA: TGTGCCAGCAGTGACTCTAGCGGGGGGGCAGATACGCAGTATTTT.

This clone was seen once. This chain joins TRBV11-2 and TRBJ1-2; possible D gene TRBD1, 5 bases. The CDR3 has 12 residues. Germline CDR1 reads SGHAT; CDR2 reads FQNNGV. Trimming left V 4 bases short and J 4 bases short, with 7 bases between. The CDR3 is CASSYDSYGYTF. CDR3 nucleotide sequence: TGTGCCAGCAGCTACGACAGCTATGGCTACACCTTC.

V is TRBV7-8 and J is TRBJ1-6; 9 nucleotides line up with TRBD1. The germline CDR1 and CDR2 sequences are SGHVS and FQNEAQ. V lost 4 bases to trimming and J lost 0 bases; unmatched junction nucleotides: 10. The CDR3 has 19 residues. The CDR3 region is CASSSPDRGLSSYNSPLHF. Here the CDR3 DNA reads TGTGCCAGCAGCTCCCCGGACAGGGGATTGAGCTCCTATAATTCACCCCTCCACTTT.

The chain couples TRBV5-1 to TRBJ1-1, with TRBD1 matching over 10 bases. This CDR3 region has 16 residues. Germline assignment: CDR1 SGHRS and CDR2 YFSETQ. Losses at the gene ends were 1 base for V and 5 bases for J; bases not matched to a gene: 8. The CDR3: CASSLQIGQGVTEAFF. Here the CDR3 DNA reads TGCGCCAGCAGCTTGCAAATCGGACAGGGGGTAACTGAAGCTTTCTTT. Full variable domain (rest looked up from reference TRBV5-1 and TRBJ1-1): KAGVTQTPRYLIKTRGQQVTLSCSPISGHRSVSWYQQTPGQGLQFLFEYFSETQRNKGNFPGRFSGRQFSNSRSEMNVSTLELGDSALYLCASSLQIGQGVTEAFFGQGTRLTVV.

V and J are TRBV23-1 and TRBJ1-2; D is unclear. TRBV23-1 belongs to the ORF category, with a function that is uncertain. V was trimmed by 0 bases and J by 4 bases, leaving 15 bases between them. This CDR3 has 16 amino acids. The DNA of the CDR3 is TGCGCCAGCAGTCAATCGCCGAGTAGTTATGCCTATGGCTACACCTTC. Protein sequence: CASSQSPSSYAYGYTF.

The rearrangement uses TRBV30 and TRBJ2-7; 9 nucleotides line up with TRBD1. The V gene end was trimmed by 5 bases and the J gene end by 0 bases; junction bases not matched to a gene: 2. Germline CDR1 and CDR2: GTSNPN and SVGIG (reference sequence). The CDR3 has 13 residues. The CDR3 reads CAWGTGNSYEQYF. CDR3 nucleotide sequence: TGTGCCTGGGGGACAGGGAACTCCTACGAGCAGTACTTC.

This chain uses TRBV7-9 with TRBJ2-2, with D hard to call. Germline CDR1 is SEHNR and CDR2 is FQNEAQ (reference sequence). This CDR3 comprises 15 residues. The V end was cut by 3 bases, the J end by 1 base, with 9 bases between. The DNA of the CDR3 is TGTGCCAGCAGCTTGACTGACGGGAACACCGGGGAGCTGTTTTTT. It yields the protein CASSLTDGNTGELFF.

V usage is TRBV19 and J usage is TRBJ2-1; 9 bases map to TRBD1. The J segment lost 6 bases and the V segment lost 3 bases, leaving 6 bases of the junction unmatched. The CDR3 contains 15 residues. Per germline, CDR1 LNHDA and CDR2 SQIVND (reference sequence). For the CDR3, the DNA is TGTGCCAGTAGTATCGGGACAGGGTTAGGCAATGAGCAGTTCTTC. Translated: CASSIGTGLGNEQFF.

J is TRBJ1-1 and V is TRBV9, with D unresolved. Germline V gene lookup returns CDR1 SGDLS and CDR2 YYNGEE. The CDR3 is 14 residues long. V was clipped by 1 base and J by 1 base, with 8 bases between them. CDR3 DNA sequence: TGTGCCAGCAGCGTATCTGCAGGGAACACTGAAGCTTTCTTT. Encoded protein: CASSVSAGNTEAFF.

V is TRBV29-1 and J is TRBJ1-1, with 10 bases identical to TRBD1. Trimming at V came to 4 bases and at J to 4 bases, leaving 3 bases not matched to a gene. This CDR3 spans 13 amino acids. Looked up from germline, CDR1 is SQVTM and CDR2 is ANQGSEA. CDR3 protein: CSVGDRGGTEAFF. The CDR3 nucleotides read TGCAGCGTTGGGGACAGGGGCGGCACTGAAGCTTTCTTT. Filled out from reference TRBV29-1 and TRBJ1-1, the complete variable domain reads SAVISQKPSRDICQRGTSLTIQCQVDSQVTMMFWYRQQPGQSLTLIATANQGSEATYESGFVIDKFPISRPNLTFSTLTVSNMSPEDSSIYLCSVGDRGGTEAFFGQGTRLTVV.

The J gene is TRBJ2-3, the V gene TRBV11-2, with D possibly TRBD2 on 6 matching bases. Germline V gene data show CDR1 as SGHAT and CDR2 as FQNNGV. The V and J ends lost 4 bases and 2 bases respectively, with 19 bases between them. CDR3 length equals 17 residues. The CDR3: CASSSLGVADLTDTQYF. The CDR3 region has the DNA TGTGCCAGCAGCTCCCTGGGGGTAGCGGATCTCACAGATACGCAGTATTTT.

V gene TRBV14 combines with J gene TRBJ1-2; 10 bases are shared with TRBD1. CDR3 length: 15 residues. Per germline, CDR1 SGHDN and CDR2 FVKESK. Unmatched junction bases numbered 4, after V lost 4 bases and J lost 2 bases. The CDR3 DNA sequence: TGTGCCAGCAGCCCACTGGGACAGGGGAACTATGGCTACACCTTC. This codes for CASSPLGQGNYGYTF. Supplemented by reference TRBV14 and TRBJ1-2, the full variable domain reads EAGVTQFPSHSVIEKGQTVTLRCDPISGHDNLYWYRRVMGKEIKFLLHFVKESKQDESGMPNNRFLAERTGGTYSTLKVQPAELEDSGVYFCASSPLGQGNYGYTFGSGTRLTVV.

V is TRBV21-1 and J is TRBJ2-7; the D call TRBD1 from the table was never checked on the DNA. TRBV21-1 is deemed a pseudogene. CDR3 size: 12 residues. CDR3 bases: TGTGCCAGCAGCGAACAGGGCTACGAGCAGTACTTC. Its translation: CASSEQGYEQYF.